Sequencing of this T cell receptor (beta chain) was carried out in a study of CD8+CD57+ T cells in acquired aplastic anemia. Study-level information: The study obtained an average of around 3.4 ug of DNA from sorted CD4+ and CD8+ cells. Healthy donor CD4+ samples were sequenced to a depth that averaged approximately 9.9 million reads.

CDR1 is MNHNS, CDR2 SASEGT, per germline. V was pared by 6 bases and J by 4 bases, with 12 bases between. The CDR3 contains 14 residues. This clonotype showed up many times. Antigen unknown. Findings and caveats of the study: The same twenty-nine CD8+ CDR3 sequences occurred in patients and in controls. Patients and controls were not found to differ significantly in CD8+ Simpson's diversity.

Genomic DNA, serving as template, underwent TCR beta VDJ and CDR3 profiling. Via MiXCR, TCRdb re-called the reads, giving one row per CDR3 protein. In the table there are some 410,000 distinct CDR3 sequences, roughly 68% of which are singletons. The receptor was isolated from a human donor in good health, serving as a control. The specimen was sorted CD4+, CD8+, or CD8+CD57+ T cells (not recorded which) from PBMCs. This chain uses TRBV6-1 with TRBJ1-4; no clear D. CDR3 protein: CASRIGTNNEKLFF. CDR3 in DNA: TGTGCCAGCAGGATTGGCACGAATAATGAAAAACTGTTTTTT.